This T cell receptor beta chain was recorded in a study of cytomegalovirus exposure and HLA in healthy donors. Sequenced by immunoSEQ multiplex PCR; TCRdb stores in-frame clones only, minus some. This table holds 150,000 to 200,000 clones, about 81% found once. This CDR3 is 16 amino acids long. The V and J ends lost 0 bases and 1 base, in that order; junction bases with no gene match: 1. Germline V CDR1 and CDR2: SGHVS, FNYEAQ. The rearrangement links TRBV7-6 to TRBJ2-3; 10 bases match TRBD2. Sequenced sample: PBMCs. This sequence originates from a woman aged 25 to 39 in good health and CMV-seronegative. The CDR3 is CASSLASGGGTDTQYF. The CDR3 bases are TGTGCCAGCAGCTTAGCGAGCGGGGGGGGCACAGATACGCAGTATTTT.